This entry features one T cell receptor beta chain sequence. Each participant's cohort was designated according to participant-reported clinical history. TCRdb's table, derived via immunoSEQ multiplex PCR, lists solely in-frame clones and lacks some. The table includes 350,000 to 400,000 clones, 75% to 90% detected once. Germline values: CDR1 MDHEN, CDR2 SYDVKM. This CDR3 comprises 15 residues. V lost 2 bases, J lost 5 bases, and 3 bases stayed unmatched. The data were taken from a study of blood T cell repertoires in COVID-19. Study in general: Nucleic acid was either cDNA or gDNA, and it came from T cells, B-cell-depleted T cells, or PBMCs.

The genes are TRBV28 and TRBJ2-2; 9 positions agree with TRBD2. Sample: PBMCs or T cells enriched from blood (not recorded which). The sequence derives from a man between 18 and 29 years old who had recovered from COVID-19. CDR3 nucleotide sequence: TGTGCCAGCAGTTTAGGCGGGAGGGTTACCGGGGAGCTGTTTTTT. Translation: CASSLGGRVTGELFF.